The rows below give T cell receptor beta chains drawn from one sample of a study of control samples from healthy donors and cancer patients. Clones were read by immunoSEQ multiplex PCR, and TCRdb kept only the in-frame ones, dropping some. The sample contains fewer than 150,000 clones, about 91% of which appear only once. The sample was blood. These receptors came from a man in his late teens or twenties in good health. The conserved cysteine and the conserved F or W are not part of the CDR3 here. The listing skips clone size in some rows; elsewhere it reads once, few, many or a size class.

CDR3aa: ASSVREQETQY
abundance: .
v_gene: TRBV7-2
j_gene: TRBJ2-5

CDR3aa: ASSTTDRGKEAF
abundance: .
v_gene: TRBV18
j_gene: TRBJ1-1

CDR3aa: ASSLDGRANYGYT
abundance: .
v_gene: TRBV27
j_gene: TRBJ1-2

CDR3aa: ASSIGFSYEQY
abundance: .
v_gene: TRBV19
j_gene: TRBJ2-7

CDR3aa: ASSSPGTAYNEQF
abundance: .
v_gene: TRBV7-9
j_gene: TRBJ2-1

CDR3aa: ASSHQGAYGYT
abundance: .
v_gene: TRBV3-1/TRBV3-2
j_gene: TRBJ1-2

CDR3aa: ASSQGVFTEAF
abundance: .
v_gene: TRBV3-1/TRBV3-2
j_gene: TRBJ1-1

CDR3aa: ASMDSDNEKLF
abundance: .
v_gene: TRBV7-9
j_gene: TRBJ1-4

CDR3aa: ASSQDRGASEAF
abundance: .
v_gene: TRBV7-3
j_gene: TRBJ1-1

CDR3aa: AWRTGSWATEAF
abundance: .
v_gene: TRBV30
j_gene: TRBJ1-1

CDR3aa: ASTGVSGANVLT
abundance: .
v_gene: TRBV2
j_gene: TRBJ2-6

CDR3aa: ASSLGLGNTIY
abundance: once
v_gene: TRBV5-1
j_gene: TRBJ1-3

CDR3aa: ASSVDLGTNTGELF
abundance: .
v_gene: TRBV9
j_gene: TRBJ2-2

CDR3aa: ASGLVKDGHATNEKLF
abundance: .
v_gene: TRBV12-5
j_gene: TRBJ1-4

CDR3aa: ASRLGTGPEPQH
abundance: .
v_gene: TRBV19
j_gene: TRBJ1-5

CDR3aa: ASSSGLGYSPLH
abundance: .
v_gene: TRBV5-6
j_gene: TRBJ1-6

CDR3aa: ASSFTGGRTEAF
abundance: .
v_gene: TRBV7-3
j_gene: TRBJ1-1

CDR3aa: ASSQDFRRNQETQY
abundance: .
v_gene: TRBV14
j_gene: TRBJ2-5

CDR3aa: ASSLRGLPNEKLF
abundance: .
v_gene: TRBV19
j_gene: TRBJ1-4

CDR3aa: ATSSTRGGREKLF
abundance: .
v_gene: TRBV15
j_gene: TRBJ1-4

CDR3aa: ASSPTSALVREQF
abundance: .
v_gene: TRBV7-9
j_gene: TRBJ2-1

CDR3aa: ASSYRAGGDTGELF
abundance: .
v_gene: TRBV6-2/TRBV6-3
j_gene: TRBJ2-2

CDR3aa: ASYKARVRETQY
abundance: .
v_gene: TRBV2
j_gene: TRBJ2-5

CDR3aa: ASSSGQGIGNEQF
abundance: .
v_gene: TRBV7-9
j_gene: TRBJ2-1

CDR3aa: ASSLTRVGNTEAF
abundance: .
v_gene: TRBV11-2
j_gene: TRBJ1-1

CDR3aa: ASSSLDRAYYGYT
abundance: .
v_gene: TRBV5-4
j_gene: TRBJ1-2

CDR3aa: ASSVPTGDANTGELF
abundance: .
v_gene: TRBV9
j_gene: TRBJ2-2

CDR3aa: ASSLESDTQY
abundance: .
v_gene: TRBV7-9
j_gene: TRBJ2-3

CDR3aa: ASSRGSTDTQY
abundance: once
v_gene: TRBV6-4
j_gene: TRBJ2-3

CDR3aa: ASASSGGALFSYEQY
abundance: .
v_gene: TRBV2
j_gene: TRBJ2-7

CDR3aa: ACDTGTGKMRAF
abundance: .
v_gene: TRBV30
j_gene: TRBJ1-1

CDR3aa: ASSLDRPATNEKLF
abundance: .
v_gene: TRBV7-9
j_gene: TRBJ1-4

CDR3aa: AITRGYTNTEAF
abundance: .
v_gene: TRBV10-3
j_gene: TRBJ1-1

CDR3aa: ASSPLGQGNTEAF
abundance: .
v_gene: TRBV4-2
j_gene: TRBJ1-1

CDR3aa: ASSLLGGSTDTQY
abundance: .
v_gene: TRBV3-1/TRBV3-2
j_gene: TRBJ2-3

CDR3aa: ASSFWDRANTEAF
abundance: .
v_gene: TRBV5-1
j_gene: TRBJ1-1

CDR3aa: ASSSPGTEAF
abundance: .
v_gene: TRBV5-1
j_gene: TRBJ1-1

CDR3aa: ASSLWTDVSDTQY
abundance: .
v_gene: TRBV4-1
j_gene: TRBJ2-3

CDR3aa: SVTRTGLKH
abundance: .
v_gene: TRBV29-1
j_gene: TRBJ1-2

CDR3aa: ASSLGQDYEQY
abundance: .
v_gene: TRBV7-9
j_gene: TRBJ2-7

CDR3aa: ASSIWGQVGGYT
abundance: .
v_gene: TRBV19
j_gene: TRBJ1-2

CDR3aa: ASSVVEWTEAF
abundance: once
v_gene: TRBV9
j_gene: TRBJ1-1

CDR3aa: ASSWTRTNEKLF
abundance: .
v_gene: TRBV6-5
j_gene: TRBJ1-4

CDR3aa: ASSQSLSLSPLH
abundance: .
v_gene: TRBV3-1/TRBV3-2
j_gene: TRBJ1-6

CDR3aa: AASPNSGNTIY
abundance: .
v_gene: TRBV11-3
j_gene: TRBJ1-3

CDR3aa: ASSQRPQGGVETQY
abundance: .
v_gene: TRBV3-1/TRBV3-2
j_gene: TRBJ2-5

CDR3aa: ASSLNGGQPQH
abundance: .
v_gene: TRBV5-1
j_gene: TRBJ1-5

CDR3aa: ASSSSRGNEQF
abundance: .
v_gene: TRBV7-3
j_gene: TRBJ2-1